This TCR beta chain is from a study of cytomegalovirus exposure and HLA in healthy donors. General study points: HLA alleles were associated with fewer than 20,000 TCR beta sequences in a later analysis at 0.05 false discovery rate. In most subjects, TCR beta sequences reportedly gave accurate predictions of HLA-A and HLA-B alleles. Productive status was seen about 90% or about 30% of the time for most TCR beta V segments in an earlier analysis. Later, an analysis showed that TCR beta chains associated with HLA were more clonally expanded than others that were equally common.

Note on this clone: Its antigen remains unknown.

The CDR3 is 13 residues long. Trimming removed 6 bases at V and 1 base at J, with 9 bases between. Germline assignment: CDR1 LNHDA and CDR2 SQIVND (reference sequence). Primers included in the PCR were 60 Vbeta and 13 Jbeta primers. Generated by immunoSEQ multiplex PCR, the TCRdb table keeps only in-frame clones and is missing some. Of fewer than 200,000 clones listed, 68% are singletons. The TCR comes from a woman between 18 and 30 years old in good health and CMV-seropositive. Input material: PBMCs. The J gene is TRBJ1-1, the V gene TRBV19; D ambiguous. DNA for the CDR3: TGTGCCAGTAGGGGTGCGGGGAACACTGAAGCTTTCTTT. Translated: CASRGAGNTEAFF.